This paragraph covers one T cell receptor beta chain sequence. The target antigen is unknown. Each sample gave at least 7 million isolated PBMCs. This record belongs to a study of blood T cells in healthy people across ages. The authors ran a second PCR of 7 to 11 cycles using a sample-barcoded 5' primer and a J-beta primer mix. A template-switch adaptor that had 12 random nucleotides put a tag on each cDNA molecule. Using its own MiXCR run on the 5' RACE reads, TCRdb lists one record per CDR3 protein. Here the sample spans 550,000 to 800,000 distinct CDR3 sequences, around 32% being singletons. General study results and limits: The diversity estimates, figures obtained from one million T cells, were considered underestimates. Higher diversity and more naive CD4+ cells were features of long-lived donors, compared to aged donors.

The sequence was obtained from an elderly woman in good health. Sequencing was done on a sample of blood.

CDR3 DNA: TGTGCCAGCAGTGAACTAGGGCAGCAGTACTTC. Protein: CASSELGQQYF. This rearrangement joins TRBV6-1 to TRBJ2-5, with D unresolved. V was pared by 2 bases and J by 11 bases, with 9 bases between. Germline V CDR1 and CDR2: MNHNS, SASEGT. CDR3 length equals 11 residues.